This TCR beta chain was found in a study of patients and donors after allogeneic stem cell transplantation. V was pared by 4 bases and J by 3 bases, with 7 bases between. The CDR3 is 13 residues long. CDR1 and CDR2 from the germline V gene are SNHLY and FYNNEI. TCRdb re-derived calls from the RT-PCR reads in MiXCR, one entry per CDR3 protein. The repertoire includes about 87,000 distinct CDR3 sequences, approximately 5.2% of them detected once, and 2.5% to 3% sits in the top ten. In its sample, this clonotype was seen many times. The sequenced sample consisted of blood, either unsorted or a sorted T cell fraction (not recorded which). The clonotype was recovered from a human donor who was either an allogeneic HSCT recipient or a stem cell or donor lymphocyte infusion donor (not recorded which). It is not recorded whose cells these are; they may come from a transplant donor. V usage is TRBV2 and J usage is TRBJ1-5; D not certain. The CDR3 coding sequence is TGTGCCAGCAGTGTGGCACCCAATCAGCCCCAGCATTTT. It translates to CASSVAPNQPQHF. The whole variable domain, filled in from reference TRBV2 and TRBJ1-5, reads EPEVTQTPSHQVTQMGQEVILRCVPISNHLYFYWYRQILGQKVEFLVSFYNNEISEKSEIFDDQFSVERPDGSNFTLKIRSTKLEDSAMYFCASSVAPNQPQHFGDGTRLSIL.